The 31 T cell receptor beta chains below all came from one sample that was sequenced in a study of blood T cell repertoires in COVID-19. Using immunoSEQ multiplex PCR, the repertoire was profiled, and TCRdb retains in-frame clones only, with some absent. The table lists about 300,000 clones, approximately 86% of them singletons. Sequencing input: peripheral blood. The origin of the receptors is a young man with active or convalescent COVID-19.

This clone has a handful of counts. The V call is TRBV10-3, the J call TRBJ2-6, with TRBD1 as a possible D gene (6 bases). There are 16 residues in the CDR3. Germline CDR1 reads ENHRY; CDR2 reads SYGVKD. V lost 0 bases and J lost 3, with 9 bases in between. CDR3 residues: CAISESEGDGANVLTF. DNA of the CDR3: TGTGCCATCAGTGAGTCAGAGGGGGATGGGGCCAACGTCCTGACTTTC.

The chain is built from TRBV29-1 and TRBJ1-2; D unresolved. The ends were cut back, 0 bases at V and 4 bases at J, with 15 bases in the middle. The CDR3 consists of 15 residues. Germline assignment: CDR1 SQVTM and CDR2 ANQGSEA. As DNA, the CDR3 is TGCAGCGTTGAAGATTGGTCGCAGGCAAGCTATGGCTACACCTTC. Residues: CSVEDWSQASYGYTF.

This clone has just a few counts. This chain links TRBV7-3 with TRBJ1-1; D unclear. V dropped 1 base and J dropped 6 bases, with 12 bases sitting between them. Germline-derived CDR1 and CDR2 are SGHTA and FQGTGA. The CDR3 contains 14 residues. CDR3 residues: CASSLRGGEAEAFF. CDR3 bases: TGTGCCAGCAGCTTAAGGGGTGGGGAGGCTGAAGCTTTCTTT.

This CDR3 reads CASSLRDRRNTEAFF. For the CDR3, the DNA is TGTGCCAGCAGCCTCCGGGACAGGAGGAACACTGAAGCTTTCTTT. The chain links TRBV5-6 to TRBJ1-1, with TRBD1 matching over 8 bases. This CDR3 spans 15 amino acids. Germline CDR1 reads SGHDT; CDR2 reads YYEEEE. V shed 4 bases, J shed 1 base, and the junction held 6 bases outside the gene matches.

The chain recombines TRBV23-1 with TRBJ2-7; TRBD2 is a possible D gene (6 bases). TRBV23-1 is an open reading frame, and its role is uncertain. This CDR3 contains 13 residues. Deletions cut 6 bases from V and 2 bases from J, with 11 bases between. As DNA, the CDR3 is TGCGCCAGCAGGGGGACTCCTACCTACGAGCAGTACTTC. Amino acid sequence: CASRGTPTYEQYF.

The V call is TRBV3-1 (or the pseudogene TRBV3-2), the J call TRBJ2-5; a possible D gene is TRBD1 (6 bases). CDR3 length equals 17 residues. Trimming shortened V by 7 bases and J by 5 bases, and 26 bases separated the two germline ends. CDR1 and CDR2 from the germline V gene are LGHDT and YNNKEL (reference sequence). This chain's CDR3 is CASTSSASGTSRETQYF. The CDR3 DNA is TGTGCCAGCACCTCTTCGGCTTCCGGGACATCCAGGGAGACCCAGTACTTC.

This clone was found a few times. The V call is TRBV29-1, the J call TRBJ1-1; 7 nucleotides match TRBD1. Germline CDR1 SQVTM, CDR2 ANQGSEA. The CDR3 sequence is 13 residues long. After removal of 4 bases from V and 4 bases from J, the junction contained 6 bases not matched to a gene. CDR3 coding DNA: TGCAGCGTTGGTGACAGGGTCGGCACTGAAGCTTTCTTT. Its protein product is CSVGDRVGTEAFF.

This clone was detected only once. The V call is TRBV10-3, the J call TRBJ1-1; 7 bases line up with TRBD1. The CDR3 is 14 residues long. The V and J ends lost 7 bases and 5 bases, in that order; junction bases with no gene match: 10. The V gene's germline CDR1 is ENHRY and CDR2 SYGVKD. DNA of the CDR3: TGTGCCATCAAGTCTGAGACAGGGAATACTGAAGCTTTCTTT. Amino acid sequence: CAIKSETGNTEAFF.

This chain joins TRBV10-3 and TRBJ2-7, with 7 positions matching TRBD1. Unmatched junction bases numbered 6, after V lost 6 bases and J lost 7 bases. The CDR3 length is 12 residues. The germline V gene has CDR1 ENHRY and CDR2 SYGVKD. For the CDR3, the DNA is TGTGCCATCAGGACCCGGGACAGTGAGCAGTACTTC. Translated: CAIRTRDSEQYF.

The chain recombines TRBV19 with TRBJ2-2; no clear D. Germline CDR1 is LNHDA and CDR2 is SQIVND (reference sequence). CDR3 length: 13 residues. Trimming took 6 bases from V and 10 from J, leaving 15 bases between them. The CDR3 bases are TGTGCCAGTAGCATAACAAATGATCAGGAGCTGTTTTTT. The encoded protein is CASSITNDQELFF.

V and J are TRBV29-1 and TRBJ1-2; 8 bases align to TRBD1. From germline, CDR1 is SQVTM and CDR2 ANQGSEA. The CDR3 consists of 12 residues. V dropped 5 bases and J dropped 10; count of bases not matched to a gene: 9. The CDR3 region is CSVFGQGDIYTF. CDR3 coding DNA: TGCAGCGTTTTCGGACAGGGTGATATCTACACCTTC.

The gene calls are TRBV6-5 and TRBJ1-5; D unclear. There are 15 residues in the CDR3. In germline, CDR1 is MNHEY, CDR2 SVGAGI. The ends were cut back, 0 bases at V and 9 bases at J, with 15 bases in the middle. The CDR3 bases are TGTGCCAGCAGTTACTCGGGCACCCGAGGGTGGCCCCAGCATTTT. Amino acid sequence: CASSYSGTRGWPQHF.

The rearrangement joins TRBV11-2 to TRBJ2-7; perhaps TRBD2 as D (5 bases). Trimming stripped 1 base from V and 2 bases from J, with 15 bases between. Looked up from germline, CDR1 is SGHAT and CDR2 is FQNNGV. This CDR3 region has 16 residues. CDR3 in amino acids: CASSLVGEGIAYEQYF. The CDR3 DNA reads TGTGCCAGCAGCTTAGTCGGGGAAGGAATCGCCTACGAGCAGTACTTC.

This clone appeared a single time. V usage is TRBV6-5 and J usage is TRBJ2-1; a weak D match, TRBD1 (6 bases). CDR3 length equals 15 residues. Per germline, CDR1 MNHEY and CDR2 SVGAGI. The V and J ends lost 6 bases and 2 bases respectively, with 14 bases between them. The CDR3 bases are TGTGCCAGCAGAGACAGGCCAGGAGCCTACAATGAGCAGTTCTTC. Its protein product is CASRDRPGAYNEQFF.

The CDR3 sequence: CASSVSGQTYEQYF. In nucleotides, the CDR3 is TGTGCCAGCAGCGTAAGCGGACAGACCTACGAGCAGTACTTC. The chain uses TRBV7-9 and TRBJ2-7; D might be TRBD1 (6 bases). The CDR3 length is 14 residues. Germline CDR1 SEHNR, CDR2 FQNEAQ (reference sequence). The germline V and J ends were trimmed by 5 bases and 2 bases, with 13 bases remaining between them. The full variable domain, rest sourced from reference TRBV7-9 and TRBJ2-7, is DTGVSQNPRHKITKRGQNVTFRCDPISEHNRLYWYRQTLGQGPEFLTYFQNEAQLEKSRLLSDRFSAERPKGSFSTLEIQRTEQGDSAMYLCASSVSGQTYEQYFGPGTRLTVT.

At least ten counts were recorded for this clone. The chain recombines TRBV7-2 with TRBJ1-2, with unresolved D. There are 10 residues in the CDR3. V shed 8 bases and J shed 2 bases, with 3 bases lying between them. Looked up from germline, CDR1 is SGHTA and CDR2 is FQGNSA. The CDR3 nucleotides read TGTGCCAGCCTCAACTATGGCTACACCTTC. This translates into CASLNYGYTF. The full variable domain, its missing parts supplied by reference TRBV7-2 and TRBJ1-2, is GAGVSQSPSNKVTEKGKDVELRCDPISGHTALYWYRQSLGQGLEFLIYFQGNSAPDKSGLPSDRFSAERTGGSVSTLTIQRTQQEDSAVYLCASLNYGYTFGSGTRLTVV.

The V call is TRBV4-1, the J call TRBJ2-1, with 9 bases that match TRBD2. The junction had 9 bases not matched to a gene; V was cut back by 0 bases and J by 3 bases. Germline V gene data show CDR1 as MGHRA and CDR2 as YSYEKL. CDR3 length equals 18 residues. Written as DNA, the CDR3 is TGCGCCAGCAGCCAAGATTTTGCAGCGGGGGGCCTCTACAATGAGCAGTTCTTC. It encodes CASSQDFAAGGLYNEQFF.

This chain uses TRBV6-5 with TRBJ2-2, with 8 nucleotides matching TRBD1. The J segment lost 6 bases and the V segment lost 5 bases, leaving 8 bases of the junction unmatched. This CDR3 comprises 15 residues. Germline V gene sequence: CDR1 MNHEY, CDR2 SVGAGI. This CDR3 reads CASSPTGEAAGELFF. CDR3 in DNA: TGTGCCAGCAGTCCGACAGGGGAGGCGGCCGGGGAGCTGTTTTTT.

V gene TRBV10-2 combines with J gene TRBJ1-2, with 8 bases lining up with TRBD1. The length of the CDR3 is 11 residues. V was pared by 10 bases and J by 3 bases, with 1 base of the junction left unmatched. Germline CDR1 reads WSHSY; CDR2 reads SAAADI. The CDR3 reads CATQGDYGYTF. The CDR3 nucleotides read TGCGCCACACAGGGGGACTATGGCTACACCTTC.

V and J are TRBV19 and TRBJ2-1, with D possibly being TRBD2 (5 bases). The CDR3 contains 14 residues. Germline CDR1 and CDR2: LNHDA and SQIVND (reference sequence). The V and J ends lost 3 bases and 4 bases respectively, with 10 bases between them. In DNA, the CDR3 is TGTGCCAGTAGTATTCCGGGAAAGTACAATGAGCAGTTCTTC. This translates into CASSIPGKYNEQFF.

The chain uses TRBV5-4 and TRBJ2-2; D possibly corresponds to TRBD2 (6 bases). The length of the CDR3 is 15 residues. Trimming removed 4 bases at V and 1 base at J, with 11 bases between. Germline CDR1 SGHNT, CDR2 YYREEE (reference sequence). CDR3 bases: TGTGCCAGCAGCCTACCCGGGGGGAACACCGGGGAGCTGTTTTTT. Translating gives CASSLPGGNTGELFF.

The CDR3 DNA is TGTGCCAGCAGCCCATATTACACCGGGACAGGGCTCGCTAATGAAAAACTGTTTTTT. The encoded protein is CASSPYYTGTGLANEKLFF. This chain links TRBV11-2 with TRBJ1-4; TRBD1 agrees at 9 bases. The CDR3 covers 19 residues. Germline-derived CDR1 and CDR2 are SGHAT and FQNNGV. The junction had 16 bases not matched to a gene; V was cut back by 5 bases and J by 3 bases.

The rearrangement links TRBV6-5 to TRBJ2-7; D is uncertain. The CDR3 loop spans 15 amino acids. Germline lookup yields CDR1 MNHEY and CDR2 SVGAGI. Trimming pared 0 bases from V and 2 bases from J, leaving 11 bases between. Written as DNA, the CDR3 is TGTGCCAGCAGTTACTCGAGGTTCGGTACCTACGAGCAGTACTTC. Its translation is CASSYSRFGTYEQYF.

The rearrangement links TRBV11-2 to TRBJ1-4; a weak D match, TRBD1 (5 bases). This CDR3 comprises 16 residues. Trimming pared 10 bases from V and 6 bases from J, leaving 24 bases between. Germline lookup yields CDR1 SGHAT and CDR2 FQNNGV. The CDR3 DNA reads TGTGCCACCATGGAGAGGGGAGGGCGAGGGCATGAAAAACTGTTTTTT. This gives the protein CATMERGGRGHEKLFF.

V gene TRBV23-1 combines with J gene TRBJ1-1; D is perhaps TRBD1 (5 bases). TRBV23-1 is designated an ORF whose function remains uncertain. The CDR3 has 21 amino acids. The V end was cut by 0 bases, the J end by 0 bases, with 26 bases between. Here the CDR3 DNA reads TGCGCCAGCAGTCAATCCCCGATTCGACAGCCCGATACTGCTATGAACACTGAAGCTTTCTTT. Translating gives CASSQSPIRQPDTAMNTEAFF.

The rearrangement links TRBV6-6 to TRBJ1-2, with TRBD1 identical over 11 bases. CDR1 and CDR2 from the germline V gene are MNHNY and SVGAGI (reference sequence). The CDR3 is made up of 11 amino acids. J was trimmed by 7 bases and V by 8 bases; bases with no gene match: 0. The CDR3 reads CASGQGAGYTF. As DNA, the CDR3 is TGTGCCAGCGGACAGGGGGCTGGCTACACCTTC.

This rearrangement joins TRBV6-5 to TRBJ2-3, with D maybe TRBD1 (6 bases). Looked up from germline, CDR1 is MNHEY and CDR2 is SVGAGI. This CDR3 has 14 residues. Trimming took off 2 bases at V and 5 bases at J, with 11 bases between the two ends. CDR3: CASSYGQGRDTQYF. The CDR3 DNA reads TGTGCCAGCAGTTACGGGCAGGGGAGAGATACGCAGTATTTT.

The V gene is TRBV11-2, the J gene TRBJ2-3, with D possibly TRBD2 on 5 matching bases. With 2 bases removed from V and 8 bases from J, the gap between germline ends came to 17 bases. Per the germline V gene, CDR1 is SGHAT and CDR2 is FQNNGV. The CDR3 loop spans 15 amino acids. The CDR3 DNA reads as TGTGCCAGCAGCTTACCAGGCCCCGGAGAGGGTACGCAGTATTTT. Translated, it gives CASSLPGPGEGTQYF.

About this clone: At one end, the junction sequence differs from germline, possibly due to a read error. The chain joins TRBV5-6 to TRBJ2-5, with TRBD2 matching over 14 bases. Germline assignment: CDR1 SGHDT and CDR2 YYEEEE. This CDR3 spans 15 amino acids. CDR3 sequence (DNA): TGTGCCAGCAGCGATGGGACTAGCGGGGGCGTTAGGACGCACTTC. Its translation is CASSDGTSGGVRTHF.

This clone showed up just a few times. This chain links TRBV5-1 with TRBJ1-3, with TRBD1 matching 7 bases. Germline V gene lookup returns CDR1 SGHRS and CDR2 YFSETQ. The trim removed 0 bases at V and 1 base at J, leaving 4 bases unmatched. The CDR3 is 16 residues long. The chain's CDR3 is CASSLGDRLSGNTIYF. The CDR3 region has the DNA TGCGCCAGCAGCTTGGGGGACAGACTTTCTGGAAACACCATATATTTT.

The chain carries TRBV7-9 and TRBJ2-5; no definite D call. Trimming took off 5 bases at V and 0 bases at J, with 7 bases between the two ends. This CDR3 contains 13 residues. The germline gives CDR1 SEHNR, CDR2 FQNEAQ (reference sequence). CDR3 nucleotide sequence: TGTGCCAGCAGCCCTTATAACCAAGAGACCCAGTACTTC. It is translated as CASSPYNQETQYF.